The source of this T cell receptor beta chain is a study of blood T cells in healthy people across ages. The trim removed 2 bases at V and 8 bases at J, leaving 2 bases unmatched. The CDR3 is 16 amino acids. Germline loops: CDR1 KGHDR, CDR2 SFDVKD. A J-beta primer mix and a sample-barcoded 5' primer were used in a second PCR of about 6 to 12 cycles. Each cDNA was tagged by a template-switch adaptor containing 12 random nucleotides. TCRdb analysed the 5' RACE reads with MiXCR anew, one entry per CDR3 protein. The table has 1.5 million or so distinct CDR3 sequences, approximately 40% seen once. This clonotype has a handful of counts.

This chain connects TRBV24-1 to TRBJ2-1, with TRBD2 identical over 16 bases. Sequenced input: blood. This TCR was recovered from a woman aged 18-35 years in good health. The CDR3: CATSDSGTSGRDEQFF. The CDR3 nucleotides read TGTGCCACCAGTGATTCCGGGACTAGCGGGAGGGATGAGCAGTTCTTC.